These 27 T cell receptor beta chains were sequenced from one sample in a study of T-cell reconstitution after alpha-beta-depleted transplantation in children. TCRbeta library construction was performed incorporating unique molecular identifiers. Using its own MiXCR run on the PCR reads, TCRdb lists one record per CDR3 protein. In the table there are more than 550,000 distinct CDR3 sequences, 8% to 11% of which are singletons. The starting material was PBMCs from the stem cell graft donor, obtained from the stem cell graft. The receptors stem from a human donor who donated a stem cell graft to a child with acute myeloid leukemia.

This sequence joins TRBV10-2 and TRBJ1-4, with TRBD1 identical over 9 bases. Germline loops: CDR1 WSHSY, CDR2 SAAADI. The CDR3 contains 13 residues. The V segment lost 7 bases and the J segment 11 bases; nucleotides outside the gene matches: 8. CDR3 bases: TGCGCCAGCATGGACAGGGGTTTGGGGAAACTGTTTTTT. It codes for CASMDRGLGKLFF.

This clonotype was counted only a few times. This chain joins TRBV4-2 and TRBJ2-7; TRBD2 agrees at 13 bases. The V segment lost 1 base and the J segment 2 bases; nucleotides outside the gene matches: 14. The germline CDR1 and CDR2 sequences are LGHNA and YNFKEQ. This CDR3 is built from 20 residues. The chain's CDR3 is CASSQGITLAGGPVPYEQYF. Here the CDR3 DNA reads TGTGCCAGCAGCCAAGGTATTACACTAGCGGGAGGGCCAGTCCCCTACGAGCAGTACTTC.

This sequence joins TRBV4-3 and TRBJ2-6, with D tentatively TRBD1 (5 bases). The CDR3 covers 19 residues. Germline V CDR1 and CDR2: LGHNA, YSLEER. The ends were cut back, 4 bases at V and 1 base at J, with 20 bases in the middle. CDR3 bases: TGCGCCAGCAGCCCCACATCTGACAGCCTCGTGTCTGGGGCCAACGTCCTGACTTTC. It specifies CASSPTSDSLVSGANVLTF.

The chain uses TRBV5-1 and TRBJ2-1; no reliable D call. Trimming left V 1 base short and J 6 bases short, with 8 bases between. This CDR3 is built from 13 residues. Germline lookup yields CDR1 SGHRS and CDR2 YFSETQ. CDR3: CASSLWNSNEQFF. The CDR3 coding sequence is TGCGCCAGCAGCTTGTGGAACAGCAATGAGCAGTTCTTC. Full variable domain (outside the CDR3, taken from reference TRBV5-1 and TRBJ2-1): KAGVTQTPRYLIKTRGQQVTLSCSPISGHRSVSWYQQTPGQGLQFLFEYFSETQRNKGNFPGRFSGRQFSNSRSEMNVSTLELGDSALYLCASSLWNSNEQFFGPGTRLTVL.

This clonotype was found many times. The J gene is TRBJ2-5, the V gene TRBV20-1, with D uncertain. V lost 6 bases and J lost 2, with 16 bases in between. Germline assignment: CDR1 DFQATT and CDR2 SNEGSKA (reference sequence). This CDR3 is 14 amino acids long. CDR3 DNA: TGCAGTGCAGAAAAGACCACATCTCAAGAGACCCAGTACTTC. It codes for CSAEKTTSQETQYF.

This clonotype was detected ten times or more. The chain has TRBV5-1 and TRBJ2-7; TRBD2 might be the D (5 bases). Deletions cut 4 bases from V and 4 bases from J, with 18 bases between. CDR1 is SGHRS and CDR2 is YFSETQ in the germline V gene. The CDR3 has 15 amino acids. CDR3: CASSISTGSAYEQYF. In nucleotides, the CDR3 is TGCGCCAGCAGCATCTCGACGGGAAGTGCATACGAGCAGTACTTC.

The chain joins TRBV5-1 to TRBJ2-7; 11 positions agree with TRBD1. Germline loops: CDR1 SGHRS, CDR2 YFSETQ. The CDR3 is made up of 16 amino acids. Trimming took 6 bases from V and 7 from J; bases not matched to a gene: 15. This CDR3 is CASTITPGQGVWEQYF. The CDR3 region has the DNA TGCGCCAGCACCATTACACCGGGACAGGGGGTGTGGGAGCAGTACTTC.

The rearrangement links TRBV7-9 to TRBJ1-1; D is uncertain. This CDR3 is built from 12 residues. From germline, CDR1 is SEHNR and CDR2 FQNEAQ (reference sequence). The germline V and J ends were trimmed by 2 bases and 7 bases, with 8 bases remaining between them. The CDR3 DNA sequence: TGTGCCAGCAGCTTAACCGGGGTTGAAGCTTTCTTT. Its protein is CASSLTGVEAFF.

CDR3 residues: CASSPHGTHPFSGANVLTF. The CDR3 DNA follows: TGTGCCAGCAGCCCTCACGGGACGCACCCTTTCTCTGGGGCCAACGTCCTGACTTTC. V gene TRBV3-1 combines with J gene TRBJ2-6; the D gene could be TRBD1 or TRBD2 (5 bases each). The V end lost 4 bases, the J end lost 0 bases, and 19 bases lay between the germline ends. CDR1 and CDR2 (germline): LGHDT, YNNKEL (reference sequence). The CDR3 spans 19 residues. Looking up the rest from reference TRBV3-1 and TRBJ2-6 gives the full variable domain: DTAVSQTPKYLVTQMGNDKSIKCEQNLGHDTMYWYKQDSKKFLKIMFSYNNKELIINETVPNRFSPKSPDKAHLNLHINSLELGDSAVYFCASSPHGTHPFSGANVLTFGAGSRLTVL.

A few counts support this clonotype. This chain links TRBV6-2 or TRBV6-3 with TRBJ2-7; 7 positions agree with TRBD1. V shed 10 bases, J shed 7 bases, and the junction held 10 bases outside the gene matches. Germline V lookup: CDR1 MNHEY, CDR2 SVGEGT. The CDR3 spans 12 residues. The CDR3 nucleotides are TGTGCCACCTCGGACAGGTCAGGAGAGCAGTACTTC. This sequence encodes CATSDRSGEQYF.

The CDR3 nucleotides are TGTGCCAGCAGCTTCTACGGGATTAGCGGGAGCCCAGAGACCCAGTACTTC. Protein sequence: CASSFYGISGSPETQYF. The rearrangement joins TRBV5-6 to TRBJ2-5, with 9 bases identical to TRBD2. After removal of 2 bases from V and 4 bases from J, the junction contained 12 bases not matched to a gene. CDR3 size: 17 residues. Germline values: CDR1 SGHDT, CDR2 YYEEEE.

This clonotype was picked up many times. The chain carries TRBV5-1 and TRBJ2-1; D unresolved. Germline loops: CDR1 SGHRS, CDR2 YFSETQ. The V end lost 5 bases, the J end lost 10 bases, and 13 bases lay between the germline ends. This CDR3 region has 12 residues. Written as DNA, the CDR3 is TGCGCCAGCAGAATTAGAGGTGAAGAGCAGTTCTTC. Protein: CASRIRGEEQFF.

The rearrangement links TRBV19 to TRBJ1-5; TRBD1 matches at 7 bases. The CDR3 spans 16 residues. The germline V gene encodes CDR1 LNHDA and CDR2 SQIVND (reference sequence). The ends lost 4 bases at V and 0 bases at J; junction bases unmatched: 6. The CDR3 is CASSKEGALSNQPQHF. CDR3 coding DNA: TGTGCCAGTAGTAAGGAGGGGGCGCTTAGCAATCAGCCCCAGCATTTT.

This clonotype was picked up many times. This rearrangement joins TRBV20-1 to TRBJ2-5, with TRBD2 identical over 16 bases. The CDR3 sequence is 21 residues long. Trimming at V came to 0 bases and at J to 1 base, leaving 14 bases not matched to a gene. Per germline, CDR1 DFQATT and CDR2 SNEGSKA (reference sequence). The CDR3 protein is CSARDSALFGTSGRGQETQYF. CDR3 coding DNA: TGCAGTGCTAGAGATTCCGCCCTTTTCGGGACTAGCGGGAGGGGCCAAGAGACCCAGTACTTC.

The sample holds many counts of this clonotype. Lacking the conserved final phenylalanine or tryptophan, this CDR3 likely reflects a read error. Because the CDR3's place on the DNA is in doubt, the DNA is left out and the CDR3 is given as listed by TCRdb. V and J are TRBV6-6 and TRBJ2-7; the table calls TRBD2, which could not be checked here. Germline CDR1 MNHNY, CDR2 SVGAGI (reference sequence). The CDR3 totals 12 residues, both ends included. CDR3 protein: CASSYSAGPASL.

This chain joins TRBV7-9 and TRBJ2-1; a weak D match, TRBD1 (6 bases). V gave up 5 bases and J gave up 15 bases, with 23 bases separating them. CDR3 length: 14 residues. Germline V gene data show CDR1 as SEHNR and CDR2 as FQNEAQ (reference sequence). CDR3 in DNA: TGTGCCAGCAGCGATAACCCCGGGACACCTGTCGTGTTCTTC. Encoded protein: CASSDNPGTPVVFF.

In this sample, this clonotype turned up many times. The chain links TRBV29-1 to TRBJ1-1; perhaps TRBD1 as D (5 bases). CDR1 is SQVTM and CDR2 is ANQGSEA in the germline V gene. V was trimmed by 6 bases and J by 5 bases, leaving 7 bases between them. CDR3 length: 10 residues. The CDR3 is CSVQVTEAFF. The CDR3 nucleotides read TGCAGCGTACAGGTAACTGAAGCTTTCTTT.

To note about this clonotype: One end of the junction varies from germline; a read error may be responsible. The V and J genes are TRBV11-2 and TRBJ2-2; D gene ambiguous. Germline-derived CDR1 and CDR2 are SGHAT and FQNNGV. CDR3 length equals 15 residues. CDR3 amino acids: CSSSLWEEYTGELFF. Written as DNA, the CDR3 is TGTTCCAGCAGCTTATGGGAAGAATACACCGGGGAGCTGTTTTTT.

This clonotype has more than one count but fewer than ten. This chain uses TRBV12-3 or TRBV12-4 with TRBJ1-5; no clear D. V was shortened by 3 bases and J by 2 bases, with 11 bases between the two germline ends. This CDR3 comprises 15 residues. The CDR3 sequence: CASSFEGRGNQPQHF. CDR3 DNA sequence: TGTGCCAGCAGTTTCGAGGGCCGGGGCAATCAGCCCCAGCATTTT.

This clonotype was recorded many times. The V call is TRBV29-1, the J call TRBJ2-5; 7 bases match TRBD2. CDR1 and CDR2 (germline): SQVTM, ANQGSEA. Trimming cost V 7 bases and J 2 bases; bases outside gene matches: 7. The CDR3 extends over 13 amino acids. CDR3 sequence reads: CSATGGTQETQYF. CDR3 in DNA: TGCAGCGCGACCGGGGGGACTCAAGAGACCCAGTACTTC. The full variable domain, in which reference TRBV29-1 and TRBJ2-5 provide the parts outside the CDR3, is SAVISQKPSRDICQRGTSLTIQCQVDSQVTMMFWYRQQPGQSLTLIATANQGSEATYESGFVIDKFPISRPNLTFSTLTVSNMSPEDSSIYLCSATGGTQETQYFGPGTRLLVL.

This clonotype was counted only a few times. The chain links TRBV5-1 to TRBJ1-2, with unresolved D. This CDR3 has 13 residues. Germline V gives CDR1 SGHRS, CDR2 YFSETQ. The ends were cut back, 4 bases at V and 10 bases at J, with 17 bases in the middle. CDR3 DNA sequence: TGCGCCAGCAGCCTGACCGGAGGAGCCCACTACACCTTC. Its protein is CASSLTGGAHYTF.

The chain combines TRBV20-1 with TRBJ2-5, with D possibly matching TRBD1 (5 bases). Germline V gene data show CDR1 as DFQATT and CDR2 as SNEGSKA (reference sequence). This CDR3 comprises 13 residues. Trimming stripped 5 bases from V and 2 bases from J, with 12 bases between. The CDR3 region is CSAGQTVQETQYF. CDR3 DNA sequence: TGCAGTGCTGGTCAGACAGTACAAGAGACCCAGTACTTC.

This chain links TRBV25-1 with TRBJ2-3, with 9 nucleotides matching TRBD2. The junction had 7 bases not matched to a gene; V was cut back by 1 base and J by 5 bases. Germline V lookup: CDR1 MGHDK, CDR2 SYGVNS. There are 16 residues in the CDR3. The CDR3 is CASSEFGSGSGDTQYF. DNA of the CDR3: TGTGCCAGCAGTGAATTCGGTAGCGGGAGTGGAGATACGCAGTATTTT.

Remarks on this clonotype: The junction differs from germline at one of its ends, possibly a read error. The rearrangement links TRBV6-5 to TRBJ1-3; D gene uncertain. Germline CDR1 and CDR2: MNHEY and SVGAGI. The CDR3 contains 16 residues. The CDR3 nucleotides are TGTGCCAACAGTTACGGCGGATCGCCCTCTGGAAACACCATATATTTT. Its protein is CANSYGGSPSGNTIYF.

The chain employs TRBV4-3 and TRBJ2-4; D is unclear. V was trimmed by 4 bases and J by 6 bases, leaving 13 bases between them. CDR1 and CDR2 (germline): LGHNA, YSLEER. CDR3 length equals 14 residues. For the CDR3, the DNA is TGCGCCAGCAGCCCCGAATCGGGCCCAAACATTCAGTACTTC. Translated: CASSPESGPNIQYF.

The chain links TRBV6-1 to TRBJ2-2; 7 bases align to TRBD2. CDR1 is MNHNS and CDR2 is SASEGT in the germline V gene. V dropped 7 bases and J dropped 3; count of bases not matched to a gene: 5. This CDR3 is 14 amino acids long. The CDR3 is CASNRRGDTGELFF. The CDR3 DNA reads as TGTGCCAGCAACAGACGGGGGGACACCGGGGAGCTGTTTTTT.

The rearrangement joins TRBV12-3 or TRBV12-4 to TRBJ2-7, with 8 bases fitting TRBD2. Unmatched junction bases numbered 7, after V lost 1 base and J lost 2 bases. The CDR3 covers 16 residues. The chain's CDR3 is CASSLGAREGTYEQYF. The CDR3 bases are TGTGCCAGCAGTTTAGGTGCCCGGGAGGGAACCTACGAGCAGTACTTC.